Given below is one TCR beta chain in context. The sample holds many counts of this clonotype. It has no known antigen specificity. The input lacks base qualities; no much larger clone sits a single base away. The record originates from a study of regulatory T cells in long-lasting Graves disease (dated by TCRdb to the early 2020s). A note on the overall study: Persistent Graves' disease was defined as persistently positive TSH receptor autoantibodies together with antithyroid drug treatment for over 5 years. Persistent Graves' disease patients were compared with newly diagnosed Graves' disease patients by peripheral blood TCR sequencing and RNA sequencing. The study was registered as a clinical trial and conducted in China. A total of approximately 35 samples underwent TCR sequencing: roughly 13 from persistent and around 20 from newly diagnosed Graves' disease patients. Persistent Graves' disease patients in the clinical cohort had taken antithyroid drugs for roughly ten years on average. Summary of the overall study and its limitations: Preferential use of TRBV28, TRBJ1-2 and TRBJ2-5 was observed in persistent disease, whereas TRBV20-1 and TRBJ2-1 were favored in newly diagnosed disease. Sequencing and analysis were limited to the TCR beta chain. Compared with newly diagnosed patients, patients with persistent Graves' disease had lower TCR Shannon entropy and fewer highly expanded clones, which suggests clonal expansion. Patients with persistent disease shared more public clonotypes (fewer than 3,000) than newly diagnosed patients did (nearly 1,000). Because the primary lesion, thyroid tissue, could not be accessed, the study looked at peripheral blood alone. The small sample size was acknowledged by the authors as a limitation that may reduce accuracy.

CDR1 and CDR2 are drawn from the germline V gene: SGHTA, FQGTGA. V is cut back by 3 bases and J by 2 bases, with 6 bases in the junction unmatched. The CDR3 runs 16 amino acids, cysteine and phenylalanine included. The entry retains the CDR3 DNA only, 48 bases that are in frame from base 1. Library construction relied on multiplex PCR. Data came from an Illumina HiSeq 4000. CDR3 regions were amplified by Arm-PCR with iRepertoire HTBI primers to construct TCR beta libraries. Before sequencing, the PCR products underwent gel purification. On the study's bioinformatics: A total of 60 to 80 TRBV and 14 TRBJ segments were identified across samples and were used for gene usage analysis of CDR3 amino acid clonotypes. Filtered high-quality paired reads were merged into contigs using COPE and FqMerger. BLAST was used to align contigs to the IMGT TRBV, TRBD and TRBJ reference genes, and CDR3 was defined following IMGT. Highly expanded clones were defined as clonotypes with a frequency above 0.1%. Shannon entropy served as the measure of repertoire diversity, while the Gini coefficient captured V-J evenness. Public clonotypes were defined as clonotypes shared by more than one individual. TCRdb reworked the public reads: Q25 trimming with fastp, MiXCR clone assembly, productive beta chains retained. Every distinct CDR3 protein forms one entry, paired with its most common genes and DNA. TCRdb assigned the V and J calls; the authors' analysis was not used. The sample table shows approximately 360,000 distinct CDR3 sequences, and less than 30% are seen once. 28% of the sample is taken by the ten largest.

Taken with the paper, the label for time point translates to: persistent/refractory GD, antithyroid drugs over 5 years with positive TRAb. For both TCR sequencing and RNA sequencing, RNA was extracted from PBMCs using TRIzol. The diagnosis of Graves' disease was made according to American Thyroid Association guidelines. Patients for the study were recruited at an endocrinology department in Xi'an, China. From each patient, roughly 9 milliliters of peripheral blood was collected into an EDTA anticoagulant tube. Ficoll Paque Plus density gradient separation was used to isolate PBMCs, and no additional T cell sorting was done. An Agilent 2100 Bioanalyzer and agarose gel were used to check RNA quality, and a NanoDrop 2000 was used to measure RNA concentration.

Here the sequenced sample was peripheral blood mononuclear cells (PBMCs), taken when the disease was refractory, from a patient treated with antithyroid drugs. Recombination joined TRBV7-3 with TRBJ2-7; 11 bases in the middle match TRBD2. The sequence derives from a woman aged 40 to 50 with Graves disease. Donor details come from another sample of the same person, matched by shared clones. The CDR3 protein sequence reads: CASSFDGTSGTYEQYF. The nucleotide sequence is TGTGCCAGCAGCTTCGACGGGACTAGCGGAACCTACGAGCAGTACTTC.